Listed below are T cell receptor beta chains from one sample, sequenced in a study of blood T cell repertoires in COVID-19. This table comes from immunoSEQ multiplex PCR, and its TCRdb copy is limited to in-frame clones, with some not included. The table includes some 200,000 clones, approximately 84% detected once. Sequencing was done on a sample of peripheral blood. The receptors were gathered from a woman between 45 and 60 years old with active or convalescent COVID-19. Each CDR3 is given with its conserved first and last residue. Fields, in order: D gene, CDR3 length, clone size, V gene, J gene, CDR3 protein, CDR3 DNA. D genes are given only for firm matches. Rows may omit the clone size; those that give it use once, few, many or a size class.

>TRBD1|13|-|TRBV6-5|TRBJ1-1
CARPGQLNTEAFF
TGTGCCAGACCGGGACAGCTGAACACTGAAGCTTTCTTT
>TRBD1|14|-|TRBV27|TRBJ2-4
CASSSRDRGNIQYF
TGTGCCAGCAGTTCCCGGGACAGAGGGAACATTCAGTACTTC
>-|15|-|TRBV27|TRBJ2-5
CASSFSPKLQETQYF
TGTGCCAGCAGTTTCTCCCCAAAGCTACAAGAGACCCAGTACTTC
>-|13|-|TRBV10-2|TRBJ2-1
CASEKSSYNEQFF
TGCGCCAGCGAGAAGAGCTCCTACAATGAGCAGTTCTTC
>TRBD2|16|-|TRBV7-9|TRBJ2-7
CASSPGLAGPEDEQYF
TGTGCCAGCAGCCCGGGACTAGCGGGACCCGAGGACGAGCAGTACTTC
>TRBD1|15|few|TRBV7-9|TRBJ1-4
CASSPKDREYEKLFF
TGTGCCAGCAGCCCGAAGGACAGGGAATATGAAAAACTGTTTTTT
>TRBD1|16|once|TRBV5-1|TRBJ1-1
CASSQNPGQGNTEAFF
TGCGCCAGCAGCCAAAATCCGGGACAGGGTAACACTGAAGCTTTCTTT
>TRBD2|17|-|TRBV3-1/TRBV3-2|TRBJ2-1
CASSQLSAGTSVDEQFF
TGTGCCAGCAGCCAACTTAGTGCCGGGACTAGTGTCGATGAGCAGTTCTTC
>-|17|-|TRBV6-1|TRBJ1-2
CASSEAAWSGLNYGYTF
TGTGCCAGCAGTGAAGCGGCCTGGAGCGGACTAAACTATGGCTACACCTTC
>TRBD1|17|once|TRBV28|TRBJ1-5
CASSQGQGKGRHQPQHF
TGTGCCAGCAGCCAGGGACAGGGAAAGGGTCGGCATCAGCCCCAGCATTTT
>-|15|few|TRBV28|TRBJ1-1
CASRALHIRGTEAFF
TGTGCCAGCCGCGCCCTCCACATCCGGGGCACTGAAGCTTTCTTT
>-|13|-|TRBV9|TRBJ2-7
CASSSPVGGEQYF
TGTGCCAGCAGCTCCCCCGTCGGGGGCGAGCAGTACTTC
>TRBD1|16|-|TRBV5-1|TRBJ2-5
CASSFSRGQGEETQYF
TGCGCCAGCAGCTTTAGCCGCGGGCAGGGGGAAGAGACCCAGTACTTC
>TRBD2|15|-|TRBV28|TRBJ2-7
CASRTPEREVYEQYF
TGTGCCAGCAGAACCCCCGAGCGGGAGGTTTACGAGCAGTACTTC
>TRBD1|15|-|TRBV25-1|TRBJ2-1
CASSARDRLYNEQFF
TGTGCCAGCAGTGCCCGGGACAGGCTTTACAATGAGCAGTTCTTC
>-|15|-|TRBV14|TRBJ2-5
CASSQDTRGRETQYF
TGTGCCAGCAGCCAAGACACCAGGGGCCGGGAGACCCAGTACTTC
>-|13|once|TRBV28|TRBJ1-2
CASHPQDNYGYTF
TGTGCCAGCCATCCACAGGATAACTATGGCTACACCTTC
>TRBD2|16|-|TRBV5-1|TRBJ2-3
CASSLPTSGLTDTQYF
TGCGCCAGCAGCCTACCAACTAGCGGACTCACAGATACGCAGTATTTT
>-|13|-|TRBV25-1|TRBJ2-5
CASREKYQETQYF
TGTGCCAGCAGGGAGAAGTACCAAGAGACCCAGTACTTC
>-|13|-|TRBV6-4|TRBJ2-1
CASSDGWGDEQFF
TGTGCCAGCAGTGACGGTTGGGGGGATGAGCAGTTCTTC
>TRBD1|15|-|TRBV10-2|TRBJ2-7
CASSTRQGGGYEQYF
TGCGCCAGCAGCACCCGACAGGGGGGGGGCTACGAGCAGTACTTC
>-|13|-|TRBV6-5|TRBJ1-5
CASSNRANQPQHF
TGTGCCAGCAGTAACAGGGCGAACCAGCCCCAGCATTTT
>-|15|-|TRBV19|TRBJ1-2
CASSLWTDKGYGYTF
TGTGCCAGTAGTCTGTGGACAGACAAGGGATATGGCTACACCTTC
>-|15|-|TRBV7-9|TRBJ1-2
CASSHSGQINYGYTF
TGTGCCAGCAGCCATTCGGGACAAATTAACTATGGCTACACCTTC
>-|16|-|TRBV6-5|TRBJ2-7
CASSSGRAAGTYEQYF
TGTGCCAGCAGTTCCGGCCGCGCGGCCGGAACCTACGAGCAGTACTTC
>TRBD1|14|-|TRBV9|TRBJ2-7
CASSARDSYYEQYF
TGTGCCAGCAGCGCCCGGGACAGTTACTACGAGCAGTACTTC
>TRBD2|16|-|TRBV10-3|TRBJ2-5
CAISDRSSGGEETQYF
TGTGCCATCAGTGATCGGAGTAGCGGGGGAGAAGAGACCCAGTACTTC
>TRBD1|17|once|TRBV2|TRBJ2-2
CASSEGRTGGDTGELFF
TGTGCCAGCAGTGAAGGCCGGACAGGGGGAGACACCGGGGAGCTGTTTTTT
>TRBD1|15|-|TRBV10-1|TRBJ2-2
CASSEGDRVSGELFF
TGCGCCAGCAGTGAGGGGGACAGGGTCTCCGGGGAGCTGTTTTTT
>-|13|-|TRBV28|TRBJ1-4
CASSPWTEGKLFF
TGTGCCAGCAGTCCATGGACAGAGGGAAAACTGTTTTTT
>-|14|-|TRBV10-3|TRBJ2-2
CAITDREGGGELFF
TGTGCCATCACGGACCGGGAAGGCGGCGGGGAGCTGTTTTTT
>TRBD2|18|-|TRBV9|TRBJ2-3
CASSLLGLACIAADTQYF
TGTGCCAGCAGCCTCCTAGGACTAGCGTGCATTGCCGCAGATACGCAGTATTTT
>TRBD2|15|-|TRBV2|TRBJ2-7
CASSGRGGRDDEQYF
TGTGCCAGCAGTGGACGTGGCGGGAGGGACGACGAGCAGTACTTC
>-|14|-|TRBV2|TRBJ1-4
CASRRGSAVEKLFF
TGTGCCAGCAGACGCGGGAGCGCGGTTGAAAAACTGTTTTTT
>-|18|-|TRBV4-1|TRBJ2-4
CASSQDPGSQYTKNIQYF
TGCGCCAGCAGCCAAGATCCGGGAAGTCAATATACCAAAAACATTCAGTACTTC
>-|13|-|TRBV7-8|TRBJ1-2
CASSAGINYGYTF
TGTGCCAGCAGCGCCGGGATTAACTATGGCTACACCTTC
>-|18|-|TRBV9|TRBJ1-6
CASSVGISTGLYNSPLHF
TGTGCCAGCAGCGTAGGGATATCTACAGGCCTGTATAATTCACCCCTCCACTTT
>-|14|-|TRBV6-5|TRBJ1-1
CASRRSTANTEAFF
TGTGCCAGCCGCAGATCGACAGCCAACACTGAAGCTTTCTTT
>TRBD1|15|-|TRBV5-1|TRBJ1-2
CASSLLGQGNYGYTF
TGCGCCAGCAGCCTTCTGGGACAGGGGAACTATGGCTACACCTTC
>-|14|once|TRBV14|TRBJ1-5
CASSPAGVNQPQHF
TGTGCCAGCAGCCCCGCGGGGGTCAATCAGCCCCAGCATTTT